The 8 T cell receptor beta chains presented below share a single source sample, sequenced in a study of blood T cell repertoires in COVID-19. TCRdb keeps only in-frame clones here, not all; method: immunoSEQ multiplex PCR. The sample records approximately 62,000 clones, 85% to 90% being singletons. Sequenced: peripheral blood. The receptors shown here come from a man aged 55 to 70 with acute or convalescent COVID-19.

The J gene is TRBJ2-2, the V gene TRBV7-9; possible D gene TRBD1, 6 bases. Germline CDR1 SEHNR, CDR2 FQNEAQ (reference sequence). The V end lost 5 bases, the J end lost 7 bases, and 14 bases lay between the germline ends. The CDR3 runs to 14 residues. The CDR3 DNA is TGTGCCAGCAGCACTTCACAGGGACACGGGGAGCTGTTTTTT. Protein sequence: CASSTSQGHGELFF.

The genes are TRBV5-1 and TRBJ1-4, with 9 bases fitting TRBD1. With V trimmed by 1 base and J by 3 bases, 4 bases remained unmatched. The CDR3 totals 16 residues. Germline V gene lookup returns CDR1 SGHRS and CDR2 YFSETQ. The CDR3 reads CASSLLQGASNEKLFF. DNA for the CDR3: TGCGCCAGCAGCTTGTTACAGGGGGCATCTAATGAAAAACTGTTTTTT.

This clone occurred once. The chain is built from TRBV6-5 and TRBJ2-3; D gene unclear. CDR1 is MNHEY and CDR2 is SVGAGI in the germline V gene. Trimming shortened V by 5 bases and J by 0 bases, and 9 bases separated the two germline ends. This CDR3 spans 14 amino acids. In DNA form, the CDR3 reads TGTGCCAGCAGTCGAGCCTCTAGCACAGATACGCAGTATTTT. Residues: CASSRASSTDTQYF.

The chain employs TRBV30 and TRBJ1-3, with TRBD1 matching over 12 bases. Germline CDR1 is GTSNPN and CDR2 is SVGIG (reference sequence). This CDR3 has 14 residues. V was clipped by 3 bases and J by 11 bases; unmatched bases: 8. CDR3 coding DNA: TGTGCCTGGAGCCAAATCGGGACAGGGGGCTCCATATATTTT. Encoded protein: CAWSQIGTGGSIYF.

The CDR3 spells CASSLDRQGSNEQFF. As DNA, the CDR3 is TGTGCCAGCAGTTTAGACCGACAGGGCTCCAATGAGCAGTTCTTC. The V gene is TRBV28, the J gene TRBJ2-1, with 7 bases that match TRBD1. Germline CDR1 reads MDHEN; CDR2 reads SYDVKM. This CDR3 contains 15 residues. V was pared by 2 bases and J by 6 bases, with 7 bases of the junction left unmatched.

This clone appeared once. This chain joins TRBV29-1 and TRBJ2-3; 7 bases map to TRBD1. The CDR3 is made up of 13 amino acids. Trimming took 3 bases from V and 1 from J; bases not matched to a gene: 1. Germline CDR1 is SQVTM and CDR2 is ANQGSEA. CDR3 loop: CSVDQGGTDTQYF. CDR3 nucleotide sequence: TGCAGCGTTGACCAGGGGGGCACAGATACGCAGTATTTT.

V is TRBV19 and J is TRBJ1-5; 7 bases agree with TRBD1. There are 15 residues in the CDR3. The germline V gene encodes CDR1 LNHDA and CDR2 SQIVND (reference sequence). V was pared by 3 bases and J by 3 bases, with 5 bases of the junction left unmatched. The CDR3: CASSIEDRDNQPQHF. DNA for the CDR3: TGTGCCAGTAGTATCGAAGACAGGGACAATCAGCCCCAGCATTTT.

The chain recombines TRBV5-4 with TRBJ1-2; 8 nucleotides align to TRBD1. CDR3 length equals 14 residues. With V trimmed by 1 base and J by 4 bases, 3 bases remained unmatched. Germline CDR1 SGHNT, CDR2 YYREEE (reference sequence). The CDR3 nucleotides are TGTGCCAGCAGCTTGCGCCAGGGGGCCTATGGCTACACCTTC. Translating it yields CASSLRQGAYGYTF.